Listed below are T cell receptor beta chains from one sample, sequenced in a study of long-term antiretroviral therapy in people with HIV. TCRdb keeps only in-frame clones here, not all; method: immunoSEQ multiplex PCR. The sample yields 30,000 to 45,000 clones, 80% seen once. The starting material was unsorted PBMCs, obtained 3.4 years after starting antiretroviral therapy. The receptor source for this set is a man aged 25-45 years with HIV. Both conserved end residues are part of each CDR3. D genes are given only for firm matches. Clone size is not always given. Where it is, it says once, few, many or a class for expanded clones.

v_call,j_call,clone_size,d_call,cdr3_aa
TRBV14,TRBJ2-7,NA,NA,CASSQPGQTYEQYF
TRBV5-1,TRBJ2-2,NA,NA,CASGSNTGELFF
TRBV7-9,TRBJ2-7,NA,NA,CASSLNSAFGVEQYF
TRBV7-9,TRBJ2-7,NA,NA,CASSGDFYEQYF
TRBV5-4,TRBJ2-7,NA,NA,CASSPRGSDYEQYF
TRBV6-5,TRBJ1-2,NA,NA,CASKEGPRVNYGYTF
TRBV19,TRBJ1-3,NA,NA,CASIQGPGNTIYF
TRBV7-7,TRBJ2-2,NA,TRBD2,CASKLAGANTGELFF
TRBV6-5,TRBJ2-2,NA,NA,CASSRVQGIGELFF
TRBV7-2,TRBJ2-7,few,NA,CASRLTGSYEQYF
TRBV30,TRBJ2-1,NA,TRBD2,CAWSVPGGNEQFF
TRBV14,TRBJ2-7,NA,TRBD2,CASSARSGSYEQYF
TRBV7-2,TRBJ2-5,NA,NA,CASSLLTQETQYF
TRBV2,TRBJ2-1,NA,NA,CASSVWISRDEQFF
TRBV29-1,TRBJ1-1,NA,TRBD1,CSVYGQGGSEDTEAFF
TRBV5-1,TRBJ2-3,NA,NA,CASSRDSTDTQYF
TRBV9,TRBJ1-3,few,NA,CASSVGTGNTIYF
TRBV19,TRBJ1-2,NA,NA,CASSIQDSTTNYGYTF
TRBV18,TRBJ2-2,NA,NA,CAGGESRAGELFF
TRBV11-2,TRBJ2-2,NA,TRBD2,CASSPRLAGGPVGTGELFF
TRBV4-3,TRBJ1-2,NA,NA,CASSQGTEANYGYTF
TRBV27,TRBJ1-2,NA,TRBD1,CASSLARGLGYTF
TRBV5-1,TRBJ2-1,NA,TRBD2,CASSGVLAGAINEQFF
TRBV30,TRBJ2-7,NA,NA,CAWSRASEQYF
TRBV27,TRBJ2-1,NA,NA,CASSLVRVSNEQFF
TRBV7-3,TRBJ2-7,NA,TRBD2,CASSLRGRGYEQYF
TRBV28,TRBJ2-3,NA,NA,CASSHSIPSTDTQYF
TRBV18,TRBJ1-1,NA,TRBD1,CASSYSGTGSSAFF
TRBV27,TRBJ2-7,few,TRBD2,CASSSRLAPYEQYF
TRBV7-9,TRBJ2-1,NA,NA,CASSSAQGSYNEQFF
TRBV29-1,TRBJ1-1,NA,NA,CSVGQAGNTEAFF
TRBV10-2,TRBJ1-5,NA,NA,CASRQGPQPQHF
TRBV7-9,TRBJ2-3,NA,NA,CASSLNRGTDTQYF
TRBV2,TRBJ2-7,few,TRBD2,CASSGGTSGDEQYF
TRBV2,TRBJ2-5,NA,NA,CASSEEEGRWETQYF
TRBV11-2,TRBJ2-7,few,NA,CASSSLSVPGQYF
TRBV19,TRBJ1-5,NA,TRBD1,CASSPTGNIQPQHF
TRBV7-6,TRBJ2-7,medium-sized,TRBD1,CASSLGGTGLYEQYF
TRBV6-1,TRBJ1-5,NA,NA,CASSIGQPQHF
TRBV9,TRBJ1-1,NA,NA,CASSAGLTEAFF
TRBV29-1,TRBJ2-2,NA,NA,CSAPGGTGELFF
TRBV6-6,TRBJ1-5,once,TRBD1,CASSATGVALAQHF